This T cell receptor (beta chain) was sequenced in a study of regulatory T cells. Study-wide findings and caveats: Patient repertoires had restricted TRB V-J pairs and skewed V and J usage, most in Tregs.

As regards this clone: Antigen specificity is unknown.

V lost 3 bases and J lost 4, with 20 bases in between. CDR3 length equals 18 residues. Germline V gene data show CDR1 as SGDLS and CDR2 as YYNGEE. Primers: 52 TRBV forward and 13 TRBJ reverse. Sequencing was performed with immunoSEQ multiplex PCR; in TCRdb, only in-frame clones are kept and a portion is missing. The sample carries tens of thousands of clones, approximately 93% recorded once. This chain uses TRBV9 with TRBJ2-6, with TRBD2 as a possible D gene (6 bases). The origin of this receptor is a child between 2 and 9 years old with CD3G deficiency. The sample consisted of CD8+ T cells sorted from blood. The CDR3: CASSAPKAGGTGANVLTF. DNA for the CDR3: TGTGCCAGCAGCGCCCCGAAAGCGGGTGGGACCGGGGCCAACGTCCTGACTTTC.